This T cell receptor (beta chain) was sequenced in a study of OX40 agonist ivuxolimab in advanced cancers. Study summary: Patients were 82.7% male with ages roughly 23 to 79, mean around 58.

Overall study results and limits: Dosing at 0.1 to 3.0 mg/kg was accompanied by clonal expansion of CD4+ and CD8+ blood T cells by week 6.

About this clone: The antigen is undetermined.

Patients with a history of autoimmune disease or on systemic immunosuppression were excluded. Profiled with immunoSEQ multiplex PCR; TCRdb holds only in-frame clones, not every one. The sample lists roughly 53,000 clones; roughly 93% were seen once. J lost 2 bases, V lost 0 bases, and 3 bases had no gene match. The CDR3 totals 17 residues. The germline gives CDR1 LGHNA, CDR2 YSLEER. The sequence came from an adult with an advanced solid tumor such as melanoma, head and neck, liver or kidney cancer. The V gene is TRBV4-3, the J gene TRBJ2-5; 13 bases are shared with TRBD2. The specimen was CD4+ or CD8+ T cells sorted from blood, collected in a trial of the OX40 agonist ivuxolimab. The CDR3 nucleotides are TGCGCCAGCAGCCAAGAGGCGGGACTAGCGGGGCAAGAGACCCAGTACTTC. Translating it yields CASSQEAGLAGQETQYF.